These T cell receptor beta chains were read from a single sample in a study of molecular identifiers for immune sequencing clone quantification. TCRdb analysed the PCR reads with MiXCR anew, one entry per CDR3 protein. The data contain about 640,000 distinct CDR3 sequences, approximately 20% of them singletons. What was sequenced was naive CD8+ T cells from blood, with Jurkat cell RNA spiked in. The source is a human donor in good health. Some libraries in this study had Jurkat cell RNA spiked in. The CDR3 runs from the conserved cysteine through the conserved F or W. The D gene is left open where the match is weak. The size field is filled for only some rows; it gives once, few, many or a size class.

d_call: NA; v_call: TRBV5-4; j_call: TRBJ2-7; clone_size: many; cdr3_aa: CASSYEESHEQYF; cdr3_nt: TGTGCCAGCAGCTACGAGGAGTCCCACGAGCAGTACTTC
d_call: NA; v_call: TRBV20-1; j_call: TRBJ2-7; clone_size: NA; cdr3_aa: CSATKTGEALFSSYEQYF; cdr3_nt: TGCAGTGCCACAAAGACAGGCGAAGCTTTATTCAGCTCCTACGAGCAGTACTTC
d_call: TRBD2; v_call: TRBV2; j_call: TRBJ2-3; clone_size: many; cdr3_aa: CASSEWEGEGPDTQYF; cdr3_nt: TGTGCCAGCAGTGAATGGGAGGGAGAGGGCCCAGATACGCAGTATTTT
d_call: TRBD1; v_call: TRBV29-1; j_call: TRBJ1-3; clone_size: many; cdr3_aa: CSVLGQGSGNTIYF; cdr3_nt: TGCAGCGTTCTGGGACAGGGTTCAGGAAACACCATATATTTT
d_call: NA; v_call: TRBV9; j_call: TRBJ2-3; clone_size: few; cdr3_aa: CASSVDDVTQYF; cdr3_nt: TGTGCCAGCAGCGTAGATGACGTTACGCAGTATTTT
d_call: TRBD1; v_call: TRBV5-1; j_call: TRBJ1-2; clone_size: few; cdr3_aa: CAILDRIGGYTF; cdr3_nt: TGCGCCATTTTGGACAGGATAGGTGGCTACACCTTC
d_call: NA; v_call: TRBV14; j_call: TRBJ2-1; clone_size: few; cdr3_aa: CASSQAAGGNGFYNEQFF; cdr3_nt: TGTGCCAGCAGCCAAGCGGCTGGAGGGAACGGCTTTTACAATGAGCAGTTCTTC
d_call: NA; v_call: TRBV28; j_call: TRBJ1-4; clone_size: many; cdr3_aa: CASSFRQSNEKLFF; cdr3_nt: TGTGCCAGCAGTTTCCGACAGTCTAATGAAAAACTGTTTTTT
d_call: TRBD2; v_call: TRBV20-1; j_call: TRBJ2-3; clone_size: many; cdr3_aa: CSVLRESDTQYF; cdr3_nt: TGCAGTGTATTGCGGGAGTCGGATACGCAGTATTTT
d_call: NA; v_call: TRBV20-1; j_call: TRBJ2-7; clone_size: few; cdr3_aa: CSARDPAGGIYEQYF; cdr3_nt: TGCAGTGCTAGAGATCCAGCAGGGGGGATCTACGAGCAGTACTTC
d_call: NA; v_call: TRBV9; j_call: TRBJ1-3; clone_size: many; cdr3_aa: CASSVSSSGNTIYF; cdr3_nt: TGTGCCAGCAGCGTATCCAGCTCTGGAAACACCATATATTTT
d_call: NA; v_call: TRBV4-1; j_call: TRBJ1-4; clone_size: many; cdr3_aa: CASSQDPTVRNEKLFF; cdr3_nt: TGCGCCAGCAGCCAAGATCCGACAGTAAGGAATGAAAAACTGTTTTTT
d_call: NA; v_call: TRBV2; j_call: TRBJ2-7; clone_size: many; cdr3_aa: CASSPGEISSYEQYF; cdr3_nt: TGTGCCAGCAGTCCAGGGGAGATTAGCTCCTACGAGCAGTACTTC
d_call: NA; v_call: TRBV7-2; j_call: TRBJ2-6; clone_size: many; cdr3_aa: CASSSLTGANVLTF; cdr3_nt: TGTGCCAGCAGCTCCCTGACAGGGGCCAACGTCCTGACTTTC
d_call: NA; v_call: TRBV7-9; j_call: TRBJ2-1; clone_size: NA; cdr3_aa: CASSPRTAGTWQDSYNEQFF; cdr3_nt: TGTGCCAGCAGCCCCCGGACAGCCGGGACTTGGCAGGACTCCTACAATGAGCAGTTCTTC
d_call: TRBD1; v_call: TRBV30; j_call: TRBJ2-7; clone_size: NA; cdr3_aa: CAWIRSGGLYEQYF; cdr3_nt: TGTGCCTGGATTAGGTCAGGGGGCCTCTACGAGCAGTACTTC
d_call: TRBD1; v_call: TRBV7-9; j_call: TRBJ1-6; clone_size: many; cdr3_aa: CASSLATGGSPLHF; cdr3_nt: TGTGCCAGCAGCTTAGCGACAGGGGGATCACCCCTCCACTTT
d_call: NA; v_call: TRBV6-2/TRBV6-3; j_call: TRBJ1-1; clone_size: NA; cdr3_aa: CASSLHGGMNTEAFF; cdr3_nt: TGTGCCAGCAGTTTACACGGGGGCATGAACACTGAAGCTTTCTTT
d_call: NA; v_call: TRBV6-2/TRBV6-3; j_call: TRBJ2-3; clone_size: many; cdr3_aa: CASSPWWGNTDTQYF; cdr3_nt: TGTGCCAGCAGTCCGTGGTGGGGGAACACAGATACGCAGTATTTT
d_call: NA; v_call: TRBV15; j_call: TRBJ1-4; clone_size: many; cdr3_aa: CATSRDGELYATNEKLFF; cdr3_nt: TGTGCCACCAGCCGGGACGGTGAGCTGTACGCAACTAATGAAAAACTGTTTTTT